The table lists the clone carrying this T cell receptor (beta chain) with a count of one. Unmatched junction bases numbered 5, after V lost 6 bases and J lost 1 base. The CDR3 has 15 amino acids. Germline V gene lookup returns CDR1 SNHLY and CDR2 FYNNEI. The data belong to a study of control samples from healthy donors and cancer patients. TCRdb's table, derived via immunoSEQ multiplex PCR, lists solely in-frame clones and lacks some. Among some 110,000 clones, 83% were seen once, and the ten largest hold about 13%. Source material: blood. V usage is TRBV2 and J usage is TRBJ2-2, with TRBD1 matching 7 bases. This sequence was found in a woman in her forties or fifties in good health. CDR3 in DNA: TGTGCCAGCAGGCAGGGGGTTCTGAACACCGGGGAGCTGTTTTTT. Its protein product is CASRQGVLNTGELFF.